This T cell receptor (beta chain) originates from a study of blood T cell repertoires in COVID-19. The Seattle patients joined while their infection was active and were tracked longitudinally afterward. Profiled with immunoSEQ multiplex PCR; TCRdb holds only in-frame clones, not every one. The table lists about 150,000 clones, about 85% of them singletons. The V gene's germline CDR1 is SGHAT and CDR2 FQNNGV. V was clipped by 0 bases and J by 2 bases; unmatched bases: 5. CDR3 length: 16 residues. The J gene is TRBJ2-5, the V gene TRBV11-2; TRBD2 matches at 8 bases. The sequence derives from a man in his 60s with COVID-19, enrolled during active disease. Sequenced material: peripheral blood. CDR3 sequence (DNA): TGTGCCAGCAGCTTAGATCTCACGGGAGGGCAAGAGACCCAGTACTTC. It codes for CASSLDLTGGQETQYF.